A selection of T cell receptor beta chains follows, all from one sample in a study of response to subunit inactivated influenza vaccine. TCRdb ran MiXCR on the RT-PCR reads and lists one entry per CDR3 protein. The table records about 830,000 distinct CDR3 sequences, 18% of them present only once. This specimen was PBMCs from blood, taken roughly 5 days after vaccination. The receptor set was obtained from a man aged 50-59 years who received an inactivated influenza vaccine. Both conserved end residues are part of each CDR3. The order of the fields is V gene, D gene, J gene, clone size, CDR3 DNA, CDR3 protein. A D gene is named only where the DNA matches it firmly. Clone size appears in some rows only: once, few, many, or a class for an expanded clone.

TRBV14	NA	TRBJ1-2	once	TGTGCCAGCAGCTCTGACCCTTGGTATGGCTACACCTTC	CASSSDPWYGYTF
TRBV2	TRBD2	TRBJ2-3	NA	TGTGCCAGCAGAGACGGACTAGCGGGCCTCACTAGCACAGATACGCAGTATTTT	CASRDGLAGLTSTDTQYF
TRBV25-1	TRBD2	TRBJ2-1	few	TGTGCCAGCAGTGTTACCCCGGGCGCGGGACTAGCGGGAGGGCACAATGAGCAGTTCTTC	CASSVTPGAGLAGGHNEQFF
TRBV27	TRBD1	TRBJ1-2	NA	TGTGCTGCGGGACAGGCATATGGCTACACCTTC	CAAGQAYGYTF
TRBV13	TRBD1	TRBJ2-3	NA	TGTGCCAGCAGCTCCCGGGACAGGGGGCAGGATACGCAGTATTTT	CASSSRDRGQDTQYF
TRBV7-2	NA	TRBJ1-1	NA	TGTGCCAGCAGCTTGGAGGGACATGGGCTTGCTGAAGCTTTCTTT	CASSLEGHGLAEAFF
TRBV4-3	NA	TRBJ1-1	NA	TGCGCCAGCAGCCAAGATAGGGGCGGGAGAGTTGAAGCTTTCTTT	CASSQDRGGRVEAFF
TRBV6-2/TRBV6-3	TRBD2	TRBJ2-1	NA	TGTGCCAGCAGGGCGTCGGGGGGGCTCTACAATGAGCAGTTCTTC	CASRASGGLYNEQFF
TRBV4-3	NA	TRBJ1-6	few	TGCGCCAGCAGCCAAGATCTGGCAGGCGGCTATAATTCACCCCTCCACTTT	CASSQDLAGGYNSPLHF
TRBV20-1	NA	TRBJ2-7	NA	TGCAGTGCTACCTCAAGGTCGGGAAGAACCTCCTACGAGCAGTACTTC	CSATSRSGRTSYEQYF
TRBV15	TRBD1	TRBJ2-7	NA	TGTGCCACCAGCAGAGATAGGGGGCGGTACGAGCAGTACTTC	CATSRDRGRYEQYF
TRBV7-9	TRBD1	TRBJ2-7	few	TGTGCCAGCAGCAGTTATTTTGGGGACAGGGGACAATACGAGCAGTACTTC	CASSSYFGDRGQYEQYF
TRBV12-3/TRBV12-4	TRBD2	TRBJ2-1	few	TGTGCCAGCACCCCAGCGGGGGGGTACAATGAGCAGTTCTTC	CASTPAGGYNEQFF
TRBV9	TRBD2	TRBJ2-1	NA	TGTGCCAGCAGCATTTTTGGGACTAGCGGGGGACACAATGAGCAGTTCTTC	CASSIFGTSGGHNEQFF
TRBV6-2/TRBV6-3	NA	TRBJ2-1	NA	TGTGCCTCAGCAAGAGGGGGGGCAGAAAATGAGCAGTTCTTC	CASARGGAENEQFF
TRBV5-5	NA	TRBJ2-7	many	TGTGCCAGCAGCGGCGGGACAGCCTACGAGCAGTACTTC	CASSGGTAYEQYF
TRBV20-1	NA	TRBJ1-5	NA	TGCAGTGCTCAAGGGACGGACTATAGCAATCAGCCCCAGCATTTT	CSAQGTDYSNQPQHF
TRBV12-3/TRBV12-4	NA	TRBJ1-5	NA	TGTGCCAGCAGTTTAGCGCTTATAAATCAGCCCCAGCATTTT	CASSLALINQPQHF
TRBV7-2	TRBD1	TRBJ1-1	few	TGTGCCAGCAGCCGGGACAGGGGCGGCACTGAAGCTTTCTTT	CASSRDRGGTEAFF
TRBV5-1	TRBD2	TRBJ2-1	NA	TGCGCCAGCAGCCCCGAGAGAGGCGGGAGAGGAGAGCAGTTCTTC	CASSPERGGRGEQFF
TRBV10-3	NA	TRBJ1-1	NA	TGTGCCAGCCGGACAAGGGGGGACACTGAAGCTTTCTTT	CASRTRGDTEAFF
TRBV27	NA	TRBJ2-7	few	TGTGCCAGCAGCCCTTTTAGGCTAGCTAAATACGAGCAGTACTTC	CASSPFRLAKYEQYF
TRBV29-1	NA	TRBJ2-3	NA	TGCAGCGTTGTTAGCGAACCCCCCTCAGATACGCAGTATTTT	CSVVSEPPSDTQYF
TRBV7-9	NA	TRBJ2-7	few	TGTGCCAGCAGCTTAGCGATCGACAGCTTAAGCTCCTACGAGCAGTACTTC	CASSLAIDSLSSYEQYF
TRBV5-1	TRBD2	TRBJ2-1	once	TGCGCCAGCAGCTTGGGTGCGCGACTAGCGGGAGGAATGGAGCAGTTCTTC	CASSLGARLAGGMEQFF
TRBV12-3/TRBV12-4	NA	TRBJ2-6	few	TGTGCCAGCAGTTTGGACTTTTTCAGCTCTGGGGCCAACGTCCTGACTTTC	CASSLDFFSSGANVLTF